The following is a T cell receptor (beta chain) sequence with its context. Its antigen is not known. Documented time point: blood 2 weeks post-SBRT. Treatment here: 15 Gy SBRT to primary tumor, nephrectomy 4 weeks later. Serial blood draws occurred at baseline and 2 and 4 weeks post-SBRT. The tumor was a clear cell renal cell carcinoma. Profiling relied on immunoSEQ multiplex PCR, and the TCRdb table lists in-frame clones only, not all of them. The top ten clones hold approximately 6% of a sample with some 75,000 clones, 82% of them seen once. The CDR3 has 14 amino acids. The V end was cut by 5 bases, the J end by 0 bases, with 10 bases between. The V gene's germline CDR1 is SQVTM and CDR2 ANQGSEA. These data originate in a study of radiation and T cells in renal cell carcinoma. Study-wide results and limits: No pretreatment tumor biopsies were available for baseline clonotypes. From baseline, blood top tumor clonotypes peaked at 2 weeks post-radiation.

This receptor was taken from a man aged 55 to 70 with renal cell carcinoma. This rearrangement joins TRBV29-1 to TRBJ2-2; D is undetermined. Sample: blood, taken from a patient whose treatment included radiotherapy and nephrectomy. The CDR3 sequence: CSVLVIPNTGELFF. Written as DNA, the CDR3 is TGCAGCGTTCTGGTGATACCGAACACCGGGGAGCTGTTTTTT.